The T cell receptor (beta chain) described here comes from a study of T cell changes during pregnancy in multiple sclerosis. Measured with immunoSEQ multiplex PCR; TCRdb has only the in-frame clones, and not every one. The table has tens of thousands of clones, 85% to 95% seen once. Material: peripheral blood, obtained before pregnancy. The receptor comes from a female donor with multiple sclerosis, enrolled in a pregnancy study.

DNA for the CDR3: TGTGCCAGCAGCTCGGGACTAGCGGGACCAGACAATGAGCAGTTCTTC. Its protein is CASSSGLAGPDNEQFF. The chain couples TRBV7-9 to TRBJ2-1; TRBD2 aligns across 13 bases. Per the germline V gene, CDR1 is SEHNR and CDR2 is FQNEAQ (reference sequence). Trimming cost V 4 bases and J 5 bases; bases outside gene matches: 5. The CDR3 runs to 16 residues.